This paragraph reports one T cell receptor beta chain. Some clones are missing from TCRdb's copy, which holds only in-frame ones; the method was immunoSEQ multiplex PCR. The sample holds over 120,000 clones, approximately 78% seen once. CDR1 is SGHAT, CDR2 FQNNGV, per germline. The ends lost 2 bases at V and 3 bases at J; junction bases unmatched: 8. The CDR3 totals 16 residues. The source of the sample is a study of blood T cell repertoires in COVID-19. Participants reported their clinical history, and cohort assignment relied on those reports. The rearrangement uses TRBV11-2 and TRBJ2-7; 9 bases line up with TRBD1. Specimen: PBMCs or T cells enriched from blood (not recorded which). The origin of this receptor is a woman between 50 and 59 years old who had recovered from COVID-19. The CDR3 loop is CASSLLGTGGVYEQYF. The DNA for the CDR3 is TGTGCCAGCAGCTTACTAGGAACAGGGGGCGTCTACGAGCAGTACTTC.